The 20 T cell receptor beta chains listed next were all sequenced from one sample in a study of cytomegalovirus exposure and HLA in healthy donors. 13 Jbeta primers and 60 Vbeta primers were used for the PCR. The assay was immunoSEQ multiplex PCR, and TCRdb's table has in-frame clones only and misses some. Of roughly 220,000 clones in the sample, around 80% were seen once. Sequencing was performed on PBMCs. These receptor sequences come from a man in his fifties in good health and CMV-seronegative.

The CDR3 region is CATRQWDRVEQPQHF. CDR3 nucleotide sequence: TGTGCCACCCGCCAGTGGGACAGGGTAGAGCAGCCCCAGCATTTT. The J gene is TRBJ1-5, the V gene TRBV15; TRBD1 aligns across 9 bases. The V gene end was trimmed by 8 bases and the J gene end by 7 bases; junction bases not matched to a gene: 12. The CDR3 sequence is 15 residues long. CDR1 LNHNV and CDR2 YYDKDF come from the germline V gene (reference sequence).

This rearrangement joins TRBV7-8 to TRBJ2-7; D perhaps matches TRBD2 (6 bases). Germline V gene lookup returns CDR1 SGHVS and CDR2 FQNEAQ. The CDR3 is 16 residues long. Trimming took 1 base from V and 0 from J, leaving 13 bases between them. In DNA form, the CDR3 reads TGTGCCAGCAGCTTAGTGGGTCTGGGGGGCTCCTACGAGCAGTACTTC. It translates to CASSLVGLGGSYEQYF.

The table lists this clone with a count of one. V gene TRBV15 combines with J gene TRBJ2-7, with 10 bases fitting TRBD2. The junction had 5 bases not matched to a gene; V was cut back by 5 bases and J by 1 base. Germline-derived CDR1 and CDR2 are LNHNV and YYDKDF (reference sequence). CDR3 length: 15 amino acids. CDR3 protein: CATSGWTSGSYEQYF. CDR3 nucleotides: TGTGCCACCAGCGGCTGGACTAGCGGTTCCTACGAGCAGTACTTC.

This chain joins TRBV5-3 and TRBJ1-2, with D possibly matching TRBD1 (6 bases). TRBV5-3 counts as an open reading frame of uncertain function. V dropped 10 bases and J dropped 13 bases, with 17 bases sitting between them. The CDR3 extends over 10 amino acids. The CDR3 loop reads CAGGRHLITF. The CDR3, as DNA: TGTGCCGGGGGCAGGCACCTTATCACCTTC.

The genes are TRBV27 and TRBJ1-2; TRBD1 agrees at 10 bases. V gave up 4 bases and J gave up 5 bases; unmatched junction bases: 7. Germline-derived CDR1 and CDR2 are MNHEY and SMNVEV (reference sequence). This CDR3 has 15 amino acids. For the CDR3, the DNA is TGTGCCAGCAGTTCTACCGGGACAGGGGAGTATGGCTACACCTTC. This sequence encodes CASSSTGTGEYGYTF.

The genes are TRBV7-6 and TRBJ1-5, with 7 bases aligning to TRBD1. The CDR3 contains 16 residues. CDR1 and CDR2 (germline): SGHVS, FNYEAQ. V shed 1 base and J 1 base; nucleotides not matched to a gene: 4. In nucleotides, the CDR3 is TGTGCCAGCAGCTTAGTACCAGGGGGGAGCAATCAGCCCCAGCATTTT. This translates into CASSLVPGGSNQPQHF.

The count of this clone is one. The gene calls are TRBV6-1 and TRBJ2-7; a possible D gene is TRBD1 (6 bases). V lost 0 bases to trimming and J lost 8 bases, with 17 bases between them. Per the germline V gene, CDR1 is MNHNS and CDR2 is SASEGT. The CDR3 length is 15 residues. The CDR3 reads CASSEAIQGSLQQYF. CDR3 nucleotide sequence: TGTGCCAGCAGTGAAGCAATCCAGGGGAGTTTACAGCAGTACTTC.

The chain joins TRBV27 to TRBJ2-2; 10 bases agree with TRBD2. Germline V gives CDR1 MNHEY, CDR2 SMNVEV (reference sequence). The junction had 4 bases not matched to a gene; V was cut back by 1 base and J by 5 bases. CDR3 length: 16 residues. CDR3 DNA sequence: TGTGCCAGCAGTTTATTGCTAGCGGGAGCGACCGGGGAGCTGTTTTTT. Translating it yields CASSLLLAGATGELFF.

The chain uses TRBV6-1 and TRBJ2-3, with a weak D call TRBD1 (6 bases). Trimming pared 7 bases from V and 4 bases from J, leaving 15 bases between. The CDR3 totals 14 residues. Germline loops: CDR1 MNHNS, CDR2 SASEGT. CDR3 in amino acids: CASKNRARADTQYF. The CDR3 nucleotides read TGTGCCAGCAAAAACAGGGCGAGGGCAGATACGCAGTATTTT.

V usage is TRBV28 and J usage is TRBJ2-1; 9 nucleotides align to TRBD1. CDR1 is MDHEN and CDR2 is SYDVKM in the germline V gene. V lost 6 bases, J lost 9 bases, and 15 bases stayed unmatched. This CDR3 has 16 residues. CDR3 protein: CASSNRGTGSKSEQFF. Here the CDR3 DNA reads TGTGCCAGCAGCAACAGAGGGACAGGGAGCAAGAGTGAGCAGTTCTTC.

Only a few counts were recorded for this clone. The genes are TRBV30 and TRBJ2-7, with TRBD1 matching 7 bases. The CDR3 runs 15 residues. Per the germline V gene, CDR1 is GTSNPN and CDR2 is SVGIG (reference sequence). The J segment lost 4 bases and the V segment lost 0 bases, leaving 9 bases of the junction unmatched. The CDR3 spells CAWSVRGQGKYEQYF. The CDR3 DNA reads TGTGCCTGGAGTGTAAGGGGGCAGGGCAAGTACGAGCAGTACTTC.

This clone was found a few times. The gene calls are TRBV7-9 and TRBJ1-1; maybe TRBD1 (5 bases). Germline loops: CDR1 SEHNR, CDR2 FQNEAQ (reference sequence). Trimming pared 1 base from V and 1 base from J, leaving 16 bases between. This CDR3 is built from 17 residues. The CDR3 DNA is TGTGCCAGCAGCTTAGGAAAGACAGCTGAAAGGAACACTGAAGCTTTCTTT. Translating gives CASSLGKTAERNTEAFF.

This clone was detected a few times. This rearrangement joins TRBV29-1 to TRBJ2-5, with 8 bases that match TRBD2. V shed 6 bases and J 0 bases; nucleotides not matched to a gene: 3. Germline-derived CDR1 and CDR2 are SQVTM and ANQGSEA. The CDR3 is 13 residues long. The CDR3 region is CSVERENQETQYF. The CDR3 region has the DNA TGCAGCGTCGAGCGGGAGAACCAAGAGACCCAGTACTTC. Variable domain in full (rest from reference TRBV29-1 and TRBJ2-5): SAVISQKPSRDICQRGTSLTIQCQVDSQVTMMFWYRQQPGQSLTLIATANQGSEATYESGFVIDKFPISRPNLTFSTLTVSNMSPEDSSIYLCSVERENQETQYFGPGTRLLVL.

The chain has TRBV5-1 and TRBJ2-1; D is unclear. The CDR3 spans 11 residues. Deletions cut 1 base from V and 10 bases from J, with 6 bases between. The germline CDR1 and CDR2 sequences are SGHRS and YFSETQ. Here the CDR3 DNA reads TGCGCCAGCAGCTTGAGCTGGGAGCAGTTCTTC. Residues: CASSLSWEQFF.

Here the CDR3 reads CASSAPRSANPEGGELFF. CDR3 DNA: TGTGCCAGCAGTGCCCCCCGTAGCGCCAACCCCGAGGGCGGGGAGCTGTTTTTT. The chain links TRBV27 to TRBJ2-2, with D possibly being TRBD2 (5 bases). Germline CDR1 is MNHEY and CDR2 is SMNVEV (reference sequence). V lost 5 bases to trimming and J lost 7 bases, with 26 bases between them. The CDR3 runs 18 residues.

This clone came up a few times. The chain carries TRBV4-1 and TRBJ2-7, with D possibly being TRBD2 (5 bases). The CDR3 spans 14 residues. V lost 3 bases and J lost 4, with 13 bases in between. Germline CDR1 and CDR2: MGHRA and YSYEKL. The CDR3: CASSHFSGSYEQYF. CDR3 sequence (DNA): TGCGCCAGCAGCCACTTTTCGGGGAGTTACGAGCAGTACTTC.

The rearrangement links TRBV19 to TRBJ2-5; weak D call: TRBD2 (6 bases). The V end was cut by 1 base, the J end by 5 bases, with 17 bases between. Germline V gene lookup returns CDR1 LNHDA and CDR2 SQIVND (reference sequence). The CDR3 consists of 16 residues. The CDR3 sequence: CASSIGGTPFEETQYF. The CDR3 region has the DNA TGTGCCAGTAGTATAGGGGGGACTCCCTTCGAGGAGACCCAGTACTTC.

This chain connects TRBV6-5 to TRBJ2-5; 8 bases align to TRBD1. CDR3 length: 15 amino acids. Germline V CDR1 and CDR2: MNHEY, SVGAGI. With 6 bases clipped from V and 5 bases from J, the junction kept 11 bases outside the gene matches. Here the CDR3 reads CASRVRGPGGETQYF. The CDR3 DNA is TGTGCCAGCAGGGTCAGGGGGCCTGGGGGCGAGACCCAGTACTTC.

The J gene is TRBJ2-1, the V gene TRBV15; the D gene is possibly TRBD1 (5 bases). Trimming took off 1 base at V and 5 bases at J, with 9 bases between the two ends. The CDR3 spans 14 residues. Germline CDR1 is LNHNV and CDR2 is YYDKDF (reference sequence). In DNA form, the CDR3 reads TGTGCCACCAGCAGAGCAGACAGCCACAATGAGCAGTTCTTC. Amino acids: CATSRADSHNEQFF.

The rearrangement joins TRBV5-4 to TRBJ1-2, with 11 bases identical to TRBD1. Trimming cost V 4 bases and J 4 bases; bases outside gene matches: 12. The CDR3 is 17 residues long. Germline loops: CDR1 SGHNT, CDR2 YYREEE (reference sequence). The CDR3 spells CASSKDRGPSLAYGYTF. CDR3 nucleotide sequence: TGTGCCAGCAGCAAGGACAGGGGGCCCTCCCTTGCCTATGGCTACACCTTC.